This T cell receptor (beta chain) was profiled in a study of blood T cell repertoires in COVID-19. Germline V gene data show CDR1 as MGHRA and CDR2 as YSYEKL. This CDR3 is 15 amino acids long. V lost 0 bases, J lost 6 bases, and 14 bases lay in between. TCRdb's table, derived via immunoSEQ multiplex PCR, lists solely in-frame clones and lacks some. The profile covers about 73,000 clones, with 82% appearing a single time and 3.5% to 5% taken by the ten largest. The receptor was derived from a woman aged 60-75 years with acute or convalescent COVID-19. Sequenced sample: peripheral blood. This chain links TRBV4-1 with TRBJ1-2; possibly TRBD1 for D (5 bases). CDR3 protein: CASSQEIRVGHGYTF. The CDR3 nucleotides read TGCGCCAGCAGCCAAGAGATACGGGTGGGGCATGGCTACACCTTC.